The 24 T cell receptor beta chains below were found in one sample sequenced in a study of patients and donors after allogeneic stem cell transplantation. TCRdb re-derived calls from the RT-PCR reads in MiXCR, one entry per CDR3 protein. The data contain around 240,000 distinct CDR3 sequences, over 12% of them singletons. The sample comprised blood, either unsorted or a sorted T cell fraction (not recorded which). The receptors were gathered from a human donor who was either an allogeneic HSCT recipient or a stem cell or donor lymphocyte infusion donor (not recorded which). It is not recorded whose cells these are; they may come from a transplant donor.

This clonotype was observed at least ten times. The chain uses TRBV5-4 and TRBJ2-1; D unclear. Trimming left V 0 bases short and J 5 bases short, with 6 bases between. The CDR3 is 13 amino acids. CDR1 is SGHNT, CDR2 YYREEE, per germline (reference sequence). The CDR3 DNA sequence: TGTGCCAGCAGCTTGGGACGAAACAATGAGCAGTTCTTC. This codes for CASSLGRNNEQFF.

CDR3 bases: TGTGCCAGCAGTTACTCAGCAGGACAGGGGAGTGTACAGCCCCAGCATTTT. The encoded protein is CASSYSAGQGSVQPQHF. V is TRBV6-5 and J is TRBJ1-5; 9 positions match TRBD1. V shed 0 bases, J shed 7 bases, and the junction held 10 bases outside the gene matches. The CDR3 is 17 residues long. Germline V CDR1 and CDR2: MNHEY, SVGAGI.

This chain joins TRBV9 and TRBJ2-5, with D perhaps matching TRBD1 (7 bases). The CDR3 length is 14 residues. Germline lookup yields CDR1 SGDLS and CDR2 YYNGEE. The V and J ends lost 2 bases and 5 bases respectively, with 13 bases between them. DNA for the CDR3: TGTGCCAGCAGCGTTCAGGGGGGCCGGGAGACCCAGTACTTC. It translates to CASSVQGGRETQYF.

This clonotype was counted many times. The CDR3 loop reads CSVEQASSGYTF. The DNA for the CDR3 is TGCAGCGTTGAACAGGCCTCGAGTGGCTACACCTTC. J is TRBJ1-2 and V is TRBV29-1, with D unresolved. CDR1 is SQVTM and CDR2 is ANQGSEA in the germline V gene. The V and J ends lost 2 bases and 7 bases respectively, with 11 bases between them. The CDR3 loop spans 12 amino acids.

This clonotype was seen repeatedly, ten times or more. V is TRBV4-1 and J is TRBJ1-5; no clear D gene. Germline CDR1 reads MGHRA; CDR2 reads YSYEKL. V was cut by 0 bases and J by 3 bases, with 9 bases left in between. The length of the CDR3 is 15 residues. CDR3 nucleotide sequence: TGCGCCAGCAGCCAAGACGATTCACCCAATCAGCCCCAGCATTTT. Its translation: CASSQDDSPNQPQHF.

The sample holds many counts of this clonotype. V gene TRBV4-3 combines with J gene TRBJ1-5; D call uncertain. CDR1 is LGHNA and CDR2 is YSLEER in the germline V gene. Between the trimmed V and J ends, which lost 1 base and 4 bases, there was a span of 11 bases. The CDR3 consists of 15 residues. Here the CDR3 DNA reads TGCGCCAGCAGCCAAGGAATCGGCTTTAATCAGCCCCAGCATTTT. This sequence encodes CASSQGIGFNQPQHF.

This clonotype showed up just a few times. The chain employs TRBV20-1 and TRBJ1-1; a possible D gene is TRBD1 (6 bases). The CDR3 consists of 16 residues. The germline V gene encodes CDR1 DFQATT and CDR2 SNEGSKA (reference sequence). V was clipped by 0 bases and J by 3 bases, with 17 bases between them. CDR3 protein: CSARDPSTGGDTEAFF. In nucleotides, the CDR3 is TGCAGTGCTAGAGACCCCTCGACAGGTGGGGACACTGAAGCTTTCTTT.

The CDR3 bases are TGTGCCAGCAGTGAAGCGAGGCAGAGCTCCTACAATGAGCAGTTCTTC. Its protein product is CASSEARQSSYNEQFF. The chain recombines TRBV6-1 with TRBJ2-1; D is undetermined. Germline-derived CDR1 and CDR2 are MNHNS and SASEGT. This CDR3 spans 16 amino acids. Trimming cost V 0 bases and J 0 bases, with 9 bases left between them.

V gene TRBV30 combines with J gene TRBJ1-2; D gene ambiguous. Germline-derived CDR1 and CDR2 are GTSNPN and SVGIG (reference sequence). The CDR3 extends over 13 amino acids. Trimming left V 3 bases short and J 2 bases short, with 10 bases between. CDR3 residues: CAWRHEGNYGYTF. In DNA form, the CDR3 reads TGTGCCTGGAGGCACGAGGGAAACTATGGCTACACCTTC.

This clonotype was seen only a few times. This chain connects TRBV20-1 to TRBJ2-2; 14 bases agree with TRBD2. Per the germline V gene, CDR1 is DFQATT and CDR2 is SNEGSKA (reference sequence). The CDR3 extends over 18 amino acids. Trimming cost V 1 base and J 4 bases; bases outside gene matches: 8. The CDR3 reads CSARAGTSGSFSTGELFF. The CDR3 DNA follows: TGCAGTGCTAGAGCCGGGACTAGCGGGAGCTTTTCCACCGGGGAGCTGTTTTTT.

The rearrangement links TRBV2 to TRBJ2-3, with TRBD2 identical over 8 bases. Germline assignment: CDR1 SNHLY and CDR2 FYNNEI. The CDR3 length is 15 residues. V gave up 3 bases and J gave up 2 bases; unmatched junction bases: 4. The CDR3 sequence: CASSDQRGITDTQYF. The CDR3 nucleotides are TGTGCCAGCAGTGACCAGCGGGGGATCACAGATACGCAGTATTTT.

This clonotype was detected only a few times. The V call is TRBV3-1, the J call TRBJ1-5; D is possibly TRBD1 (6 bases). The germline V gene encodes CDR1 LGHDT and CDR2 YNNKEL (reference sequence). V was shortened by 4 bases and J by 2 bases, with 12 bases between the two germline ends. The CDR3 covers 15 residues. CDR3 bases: TGTGCCAGCAGCCCGTTCGCAGGGGGCAATCAGCCCCAGCATTTT. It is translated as CASSPFAGGNQPQHF.

CDR3 protein: CASSAGLRAGGYTF. The CDR3 region has the DNA TGTGCCAGCAGCGCCGGGCTAAGGGCTGGTGGCTACACCTTC. V is TRBV9 and J is TRBJ1-2; unclear D gene. V was clipped by 3 bases and J by 7 bases, with 16 bases between them. Germline CDR1 and CDR2: SGDLS and YYNGEE. The CDR3 spans 14 residues.

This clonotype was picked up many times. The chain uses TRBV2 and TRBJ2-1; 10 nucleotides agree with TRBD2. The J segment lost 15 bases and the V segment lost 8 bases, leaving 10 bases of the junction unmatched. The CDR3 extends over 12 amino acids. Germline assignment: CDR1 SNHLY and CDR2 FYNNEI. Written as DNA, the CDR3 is TGTGCCAGCGCCCTAGCGGGGGCCTCCGGGTTCTTC. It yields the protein CASALAGASGFF.

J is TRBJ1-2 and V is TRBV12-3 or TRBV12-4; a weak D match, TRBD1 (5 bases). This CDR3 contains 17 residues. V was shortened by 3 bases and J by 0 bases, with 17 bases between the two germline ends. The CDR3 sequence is CASSFGRSQGSNYGYTF. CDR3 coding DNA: TGTGCCAGCAGTTTCGGACGGAGTCAGGGATCTAACTATGGCTACACCTTC.

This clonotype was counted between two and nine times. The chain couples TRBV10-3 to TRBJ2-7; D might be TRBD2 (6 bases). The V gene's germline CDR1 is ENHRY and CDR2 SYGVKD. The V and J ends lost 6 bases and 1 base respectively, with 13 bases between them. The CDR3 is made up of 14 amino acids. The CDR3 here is CAIRKTRGSYEQYF. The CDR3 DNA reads TGTGCCATCAGAAAGACTAGAGGTTCCTACGAGCAGTACTTC.

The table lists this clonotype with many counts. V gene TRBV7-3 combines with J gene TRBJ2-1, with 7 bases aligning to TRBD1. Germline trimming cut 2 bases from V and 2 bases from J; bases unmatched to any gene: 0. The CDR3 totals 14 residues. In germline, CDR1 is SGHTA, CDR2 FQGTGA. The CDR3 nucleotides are TGTGCCAGCAGCTTAGACAGGGCCTACAATGAGCAGTTCTTC. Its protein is CASSLDRAYNEQFF.

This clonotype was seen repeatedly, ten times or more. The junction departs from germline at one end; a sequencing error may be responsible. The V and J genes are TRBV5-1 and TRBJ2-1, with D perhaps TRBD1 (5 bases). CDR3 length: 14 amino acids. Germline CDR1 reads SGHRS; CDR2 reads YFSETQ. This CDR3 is CASNLAGTYNEQFF. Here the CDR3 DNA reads TGCGCCAGCAACTTGGCAGGGACCTACAATGAGCAGTTCTTC. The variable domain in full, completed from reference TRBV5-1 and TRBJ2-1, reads KAGVTQTPRYLIKTRGQQVTLSCSPISGHRSVSWYQQTPGQGLQFLFEYFSETQRNKGNFPGRFSGRQFSNSRSEMNVSTLELGDSALYLCASNLAGTYNEQFFGPGTRLTVL.

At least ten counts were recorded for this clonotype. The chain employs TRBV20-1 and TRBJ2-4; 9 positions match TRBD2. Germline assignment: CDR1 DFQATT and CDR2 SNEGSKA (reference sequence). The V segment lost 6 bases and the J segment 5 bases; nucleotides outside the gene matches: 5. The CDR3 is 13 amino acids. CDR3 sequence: CSAPLAGQNIQYF. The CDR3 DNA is TGCAGTGCCCCACTAGCGGGTCAAAACATTCAGTACTTC.

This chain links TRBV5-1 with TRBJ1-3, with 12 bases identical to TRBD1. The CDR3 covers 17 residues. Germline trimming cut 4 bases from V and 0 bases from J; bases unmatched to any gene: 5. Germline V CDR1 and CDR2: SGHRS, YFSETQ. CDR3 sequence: CASSAGQGANSGNTIYF. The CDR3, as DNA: TGCGCCAGCAGCGCGGGACAGGGGGCGAACTCTGGAAACACCATATATTTT.

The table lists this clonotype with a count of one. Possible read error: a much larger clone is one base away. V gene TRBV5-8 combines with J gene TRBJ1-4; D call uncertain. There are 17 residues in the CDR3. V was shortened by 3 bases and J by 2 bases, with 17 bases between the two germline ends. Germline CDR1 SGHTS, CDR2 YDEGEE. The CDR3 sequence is CASSYDGGLRTNEKLFF. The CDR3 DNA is TGTGCCAGCAGCTATGACGGAGGGCTCCGTACTAATGAAAAACTGTTTTTT. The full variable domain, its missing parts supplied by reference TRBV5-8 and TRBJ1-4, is EAGVTQSPTHLIKTRGQQATLRCSPISGHTSVYWYQQALGLGLQFLLWYDEGEERNRGNFPPRFSGRQFPNYSSELNVNALELEDSALYLCASSYDGGLRTNEKLFFGSGTQLSVL.

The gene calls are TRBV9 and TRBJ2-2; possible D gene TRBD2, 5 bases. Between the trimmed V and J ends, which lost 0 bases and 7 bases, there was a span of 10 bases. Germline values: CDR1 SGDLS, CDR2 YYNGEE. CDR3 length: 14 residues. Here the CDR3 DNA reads TGTGCCAGCAGCGTAGGAGAGGGCGGCGGGGAGCTGTTTTTT. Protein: CASSVGEGGGELFF.

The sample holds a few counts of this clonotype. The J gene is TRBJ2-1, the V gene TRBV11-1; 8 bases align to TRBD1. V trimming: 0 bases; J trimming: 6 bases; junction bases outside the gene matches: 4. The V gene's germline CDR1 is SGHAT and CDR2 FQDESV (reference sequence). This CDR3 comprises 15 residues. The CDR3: CASSLAGQGVNEQFF. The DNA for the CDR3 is TGTGCCAGCAGCTTAGCCGGACAGGGAGTCAATGAGCAGTTCTTC.

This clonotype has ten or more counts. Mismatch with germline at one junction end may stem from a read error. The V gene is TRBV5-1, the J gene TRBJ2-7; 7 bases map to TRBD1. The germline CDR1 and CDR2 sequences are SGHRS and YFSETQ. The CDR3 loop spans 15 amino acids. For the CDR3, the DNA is TGTGCCAGCAGTTTAGGGGCAGGGGGTTCCTACGAGCAGTACTTC. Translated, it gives CASSLGAGGSYEQYF. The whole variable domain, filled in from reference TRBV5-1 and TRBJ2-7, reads KAGVTQTPRYLIKTRGQQVTLSCSPISGHRSVSWYQQTPGQGLQFLFEYFSETQRNKGNFPGRFSGRQFSNSRSEMNVSTLELGDSALYLCASSLGAGGSYEQYFGPGTRLTVT.